One T cell receptor beta chain is described in this entry. This clonotype was seen a handful of times. Its cognate antigen has yet to be identified. No clone much larger than this one lies a single base away; base qualities are absent. Sequencing was carried out with an Illumina NovaSeq 6000. Using 5'RACE with constant-segment primers, TCRalpha and TCRbeta cDNA libraries were constructed, with sample barcodes and unique molecular identifiers added in the process. RNA was extracted from every sample with Trizol reagent. The libraries were amplified in two PCR steps, and the second step added a second sample barcode and Illumina TruSeq adapters. The libraries were sequenced on an Illumina NovaSeq using 2 x 150 bp paired-end reads. In the authors' own workflow: With migec v1.2.7, reads were demultiplexed and then collapsed into UMI-guided consensus sequences. With mixcr v2.1.11, UMI consensuses were aligned to TRA and TRB V and J templates and assembled into clonotypes. A clonotype was counted as expanded or contracted only if both edgeR and NoisET called the change significant, with noise models trained on biological replicates. edgeR calls used a false discovery rate-adjusted p below 0.01 and a log2 fold-change threshold of 1. As an exploratory analysis of dynamics, max-normalized trajectories of the 1000 most abundant clonotypes were examined with PCA combined with hierarchical clustering. Each responding clone was given a CD4 or CD8 phenotype based on the CD4+ and CD8+ repertoires, which had been sequenced separately. TCRdb trimmed public reads at Q25 via fastp, called clones via MiXCR and kept in-frame beta chains. Rows with one shared CDR3 protein collapse into an entry with the most common genes and DNA. The V and J calls and clone size come from TCRdb's table, not from the authors' own analysis. In this sample the table shows fewer than 500,000 distinct CDR3 sequences, 25% of which occur a single time. The top ten constitute about 12% of the sample.

The germline V gene yields SGHRS for CDR1 and YFSETQ for CDR2. Taken from cysteine to phenylalanine, the CDR3 has 15 residues. The kept DNA is CDR3 alone, 45 bases in frame from the first base. Trimmed from V: 0 bases; trimmed from J: 2 bases; junction bases lacking a gene match: 4. These data belong to a study of T-cell memory formation after mild COVID-19 (dated by TCRdb to about 2021). Background for the entire study: TCR sequence clusters from the two donors were largely donor specific. T-cell clones expanding and contracting after mild COVID-19 in a couple of donors were tracked by longitudinal TCRalpha and TCRbeta repertoire sequencing. Two young, previously healthy adult volunteers made up the cohort, one male and one female.

Study-level results and caveats: Contracting CD4+ clones appeared mostly in the CM and EM memory subsets, whereas CD8+ clones were enriched in EMRA. Whether the second-wave clones peaking on day 37 were SARS-CoV-2 specific was not confirmed. Some responding clones were found in pre-infection memory, which suggests that pre-existing cross-reactive memory T cells took part in the SARS-CoV-2 response. The study covered only a couple of mild cases, and larger cohorts including severe cases with pre-infection samples were considered necessary. From day 15 to 85, contracting clones showed balanced CD4/CD8 phenotypes, whereas a second wave of clones that expanded from day 15 to 37 leaned towards CD4+.

Ficoll-Paque density gradient centrifugation was the method used to isolate PBMCs. What was sequenced was PBMCs or a T cell subset sorted from them (not recorded which). The chain was built from TRBV5-1 and TRBJ1-2; the junction holds 7 bases that match TRBD1. This TCR was recovered from an adult woman who had mild COVID-19 (a few samples of this study predate the infection). The sample titles of this study are shuffled in the database, so cell type and time point are left out; the donor was told from shared clones. DNA sequence: TGCGCCAGCAGCTTGGGGCAGGGACAGAACTATGGCTACACCTTC. It specifies CASSLGQGQNYGYTF.